These 14 T cell receptor beta chains share one sample of origin, sequenced in a study of blood T cell repertoires in COVID-19 (dated by TCRdb to the early 2020s). Library creation used the immunoSEQ multiplex PCR assay. Held by TCRdb, this immuneACCESS table contains in-frame sequences only and omits some clones. Under half of the omission traces to an unresolved V gene where checked; the cause of the rest is unknown. The sample profile shows about 250,000 clones; under 90% of them were found once. 15% of the sample is in the top ten clones. Sample: PBMCs or T cells enriched from blood (not recorded which). The receptors come from a man in his late teens or twenties who had recovered from COVID-19.

V is TRBV5-4 and J is TRBJ2-3, with 9 bases lining up with TRBD1. The germline CDR1 and CDR2 sequences are SGHNT and YYREEE (reference sequence). This CDR3 region has 16 residues. V lost 0 bases, J lost 0 bases, and 2 bases stayed unmatched. The CDR3 DNA reads as TGTGCCAGCAGCTTGGACAGGGGGCGGAGCACAGATACGCAGTATTTT. It yields the protein CASSLDRGRSTDTQYF.

The CDR3 coding sequence is TGTGCCAGCAGCCAGCCAGGCCAGCCCCAGCATTTT. It is translated as CASSQPGQPQHF. The chain carries TRBV3-1 (or the pseudogene TRBV3-2) and TRBJ1-5; D call uncertain. The CDR3 is made up of 12 amino acids. Trimming stripped 3 bases from V and 7 bases from J, with 7 bases between. Germline V gene data show CDR1 as LGHDT and CDR2 as YNNKEL (reference sequence).

The chain joins TRBV5-4 to TRBJ2-5; 13 bases are a match to TRBD2. Germline values: CDR1 SGHNT, CDR2 YYREEE (reference sequence). The CDR3 contains 16 residues. The V gene end was trimmed by 2 bases and the J gene end by 4 bases; junction bases not matched to a gene: 5. DNA of the CDR3: TGTGCCAGCAGCTTCCCCGGACTAGCGGGAGTAGAGACCCAGTACTTC. Amino acid sequence: CASSFPGLAGVETQYF.

The chain joins TRBV4-2 to TRBJ1-1; 8 positions agree with TRBD1. CDR3 length: 15 amino acids. With 0 bases clipped from V and 2 bases from J, the junction kept 2 bases outside the gene matches. Germline V gene data show CDR1 as LGHNA and CDR2 as YNFKEQ. Here the CDR3 reads CASSQDTGGNTEAFF. DNA for the CDR3: TGTGCCAGCAGCCAAGATACAGGGGGAAACACTGAAGCTTTCTTT.

This rearrangement joins TRBV28 to TRBJ1-1, with unresolved D. CDR3 length: 13 residues. V lost 6 bases to trimming and J lost 1 base, with 9 bases between them. Germline CDR1 is MDHEN and CDR2 is SYDVKM. The CDR3 is CASRVNGNTEAFF. The CDR3 DNA reads as TGTGCCAGCAGGGTGAACGGGAACACTGAAGCTTTCTTT.

The chain recombines TRBV6-5 with TRBJ1-6, with 9 bases that match TRBD1. This CDR3 comprises 15 residues. V lost 0 bases, J lost 8 bases, and 2 bases stayed unmatched. The germline gives CDR1 MNHEY, CDR2 SVGAGI. CDR3 in DNA: TGTGCCAGCAGTTACTCATGGGACAGGGATTCACCCCTCCACTTT. It translates to CASSYSWDRDSPLHF.

The rearrangement uses TRBV25-1 and TRBJ2-2; 7 nucleotides line up with TRBD2. Germline V gene data show CDR1 as MGHDK and CDR2 as SYGVNS. CDR3 length: 13 residues. With 8 bases clipped from V and 7 bases from J, the junction kept 7 bases outside the gene matches. The CDR3 DNA reads TGTGCCAGCCGCCTGACGGGAGGCGGGGAGCTGTTTTTT. The encoded protein is CASRLTGGGELFF.

The DNA for the CDR3 is TGCGCCAGCAGCTTCACAGGGGACAGCGAGCAGTACTTC. Amino acid sequence: CASSFTGDSEQYF. The chain recombines TRBV5-1 with TRBJ2-7; 7 bases are a match to TRBD1. Germline CDR1 is SGHRS and CDR2 is YFSETQ. The CDR3 runs 13 residues. V was clipped by 2 bases and J by 6 bases; unmatched bases: 5.

The chain has TRBV27 and TRBJ2-1; a weak D match, TRBD2 (7 bases). V shed 6 bases and J shed 0 bases, with 21 bases lying between them. Germline-derived CDR1 and CDR2 are MNHEY and SMNVEV (reference sequence). CDR3 size: 18 residues. CDR3 region: CASSHPRRAGASYNEQFF. DNA for the CDR3: TGTGCCAGCAGCCACCCAAGGCGGGCGGGGGCCTCCTACAATGAGCAGTTCTTC.

Points on this clone: The junction shows a germline mismatch at one end, possibly a read error. V usage is TRBV5-1 and J usage is TRBJ2-5, with TRBD2 matching over 11 bases. The CDR3 extends over 16 amino acids. Germline V gene data show CDR1 as SGHRS and CDR2 as YFSETQ. CDR3 loop: CASSLGSTSGVEAQYF. CDR3 coding DNA: TGCGCCAGCAGCTTGGGGTCGACTAGCGGGGTAGAGGCCCAGTACTTC.

The CDR3 region has the DNA TGTGCCAGCACCAGGGACAGGTGGGTCTACGAGCAGTACTTC. Translation: CASTRDRWVYEQYF. J is TRBJ2-7 and V is TRBV2; TRBD1 agrees at 8 bases. The V segment lost 7 bases and the J segment 3 bases; nucleotides outside the gene matches: 8. The length of the CDR3 is 14 residues. Germline CDR1 reads SNHLY; CDR2 reads FYNNEI.

The genes are TRBV24-1 and TRBJ2-1; possible D gene TRBD1, 6 bases. CDR1 KGHDR and CDR2 SFDVKD come from the germline V gene. CDR3 length equals 13 residues. V lost 9 bases and J 3 bases, leaving 11 bases between the germline ends. The CDR3 DNA reads as TGTGCCACCTCAGGGGAGAACTACAATGAGCAGTTCTTC. Protein: CATSGENYNEQFF.

This clone was counted a single time. The genes are TRBV18 and TRBJ1-1, with D tentatively TRBD1 (6 bases). The V end lost 1 base, the J end lost 4 bases, and 10 bases lay between the germline ends. The CDR3 has 14 residues. Germline V lookup: CDR1 KGHSH, CDR2 LQKENI. The CDR3 region has the DNA TGTGCCAGCTCACCACAGGACAGAGCCACTGAAGCTTTCTTT. Protein product: CASSPQDRATEAFF.

V gene TRBV9 combines with J gene TRBJ2-7, with TRBD2 identical over 8 bases. The CDR3 is made up of 15 amino acids. CDR1 and CDR2 (germline): SGDLS, YYNGEE. Germline trimming cut 0 bases from V and 2 bases from J; bases unmatched to any gene: 4. CDR3 nucleotide sequence: TGTGCCAGCAGCGTAGGGACTAGCCCCCCCTACGAGCAGTACTTC. It yields the protein CASSVGTSPPYEQYF.